Sequencing of this T cell receptor (beta chain) was carried out in a study of blood T cell repertoires in COVID-19. Looking at the study overall: The cDNA or gDNA used as material had been derived from T cells, B-cell-depleted T cells, or PBMCs.

How the authors handled the data: Cell counts per sample came from amplifying reference gene primers. Only in-frame clones appear in the TCRdb table, and some are missing; sequencing was by immunoSEQ multiplex PCR. The D gene and trimming were derived from the DNA, and the V and J assignments and clone size from that table. The data show hundreds of thousands of clones, about nine tenths seen once. CDR1 is MNHEY, CDR2 SMNVEV, per germline (reference sequence). The CDR3 covers 12 residues. V lost 10 bases, J lost 7 bases, and 14 bases lay in between. Sequencing was done on a sample of PBMCs or T cells enriched from blood (not recorded which). This sequence was found in a man between 40 and 49 years old who had recovered from COVID-19. The chain has TRBV27 and TRBJ1-5; D remains ambiguous. The DNA for the CDR3 is TGTGCCACAAGAGAGGGTGGCCAGCCCCAGCATTTT. This translates into CATREGGQPQHF.